The source of this T cell receptor beta chain is a study of CD8+ T cells in alopecia areata. Investigators isolated RNA and reverse transcribed it into cDNA to act as the sequencing template. Sequencing used immunoSEQ multiplex PCR; TCRdb keeps in-frame clones, though not all of them. The table has 150,000 to 200,000 clones, about 48% seen once. CDR3 length equals 14 residues. Germline CDR1 and CDR2: MNHNS and SASEGT. The V and J ends lost 8 bases and 0 bases, in that order; junction bases with no gene match: 4. Noted treatment: oral pan-JAK inhibitor, 5-10 mg twice daily. This receptor was identified in a human donor with alopecia areata. The chain uses TRBV6-1 and TRBJ2-5; 9 bases line up with TRBD1. This specimen was CD8+ T cells sorted from blood, taken at week 24, from a patient treated with tofacitinib. The CDR3 protein is CASWTGVYQETQYF. The DNA for the CDR3 is TGTGCCAGCTGGACAGGGGTGTACCAAGAGACCCAGTACTTC.